Below are 16 T cell receptor beta chains sequenced from a single sample in a study of cytomegalovirus exposure and HLA in healthy donors. Only in-frame clones appear in the TCRdb table, and some are missing; sequencing was by immunoSEQ multiplex PCR. The table has approximately 150,000 clones, just over 90% seen once. Sequenced: PBMCs. All receptors come from a man between 18 and 35 years old in good health and CMV-seronegative.

The sample holds one count of this clone. The gene calls are TRBV19 and TRBJ2-1, with 14 bases matching TRBD2. The CDR3 runs 15 residues. The V gene end was trimmed by 5 bases and the J gene end by 8 bases; junction bases not matched to a gene: 5. The germline V gene has CDR1 LNHDA and CDR2 SQIVND (reference sequence). CDR3 DNA sequence: TGTGCCAGTAGTCGACTAGCGGGAGGGGACTATGAGCAGTTCTTC. Residues: CASSRLAGGDYEQFF.

The chain uses TRBV7-9 and TRBJ1-1; D uncertain. The germline V and J ends were trimmed by 5 bases and 1 base, with 14 bases remaining between them. Germline V gives CDR1 SEHNR, CDR2 FQNEAQ (reference sequence). The CDR3 covers 15 residues. CDR3: CASSPWLGGNTEAFF. CDR3 in DNA: TGTGCCAGCAGCCCCTGGTTAGGCGGGAACACTGAAGCTTTCTTT.

The chain links TRBV19 to TRBJ1-4; D not resolved. V was clipped by 1 base and J by 0 bases, with 12 bases between them. Germline lookup yields CDR1 LNHDA and CDR2 SQIVND (reference sequence). The CDR3 spans 17 residues. The CDR3 loop reads CASSIGRELTTNEKLFF. For the CDR3, the DNA is TGTGCCAGTAGTATAGGTCGGGAATTAACAACTAATGAAAAACTGTTTTTT. Filled out from reference TRBV19 and TRBJ1-4, the complete variable domain reads DGGITQSPKYLFRKEGQNVTLSCEQNLNHDAMYWYRQDPGQGLRLIYYSQIVNDFQKGDIAEGYSVSREKKESFPLTVTSAQKNPTAFYLCASSIGRELTTNEKLFFGSGTQLSVL.

This chain joins TRBV11-3 and TRBJ2-2, with a weak D call TRBD1 (5 bases). This CDR3 has 17 residues. The V gene's germline CDR1 is SGHNT and CDR2 YENEEA. V was shortened by 3 bases and J by 3 bases, with 17 bases between the two germline ends. CDR3 protein: CASSLTQSQTDTGELFF. The DNA of the CDR3 is TGTGCCAGCAGCTTGACGCAGAGTCAGACAGACACCGGGGAGCTGTTTTTT.

This clone was seen just once. V usage is TRBV13 and J usage is TRBJ1-1; TRBD1 is a possible D gene (5 bases). Per germline, CDR1 PRHDT and CDR2 FYEKMQ (reference sequence). Trimming took off 1 base at V and 5 bases at J, with 11 bases between the two ends. This CDR3 region has 14 residues. DNA of the CDR3: TGTGCCAGCAGCTTAGATTCAGGGCTGACTGAAGCTTTCTTT. Translated, it gives CASSLDSGLTEAFF. Using reference TRBV13 and TRBJ1-1 for the parts outside the CDR3, the full variable domain is AAGVIQSPRHLIKEKRETATLKCYPIPRHDTVYWYQQGPGQDPQFLISFYEKMQSDKGSIPDRFSAQQFSDYHSELNMSSLELGDSALYFCASSLDSGLTEAFFGQGTRLTVV.

This clone was seen once. The rearrangement uses TRBV5-1 and TRBJ2-5; possibly TRBD2 for D (7 bases). Trimming pared 7 bases from V and 7 bases from J, leaving 20 bases between. This CDR3 is built from 14 residues. The germline V gene has CDR1 SGHRS and CDR2 YFSETQ. In DNA, the CDR3 is TGCGCCAGCGATCGGGACACGGGGGGAGGGACCCAGTACTTC. Translation: CASDRDTGGGTQYF.

The V and J genes are TRBV10-2 and TRBJ2-5; 8 nucleotides agree with TRBD1. The CDR3 is 14 residues long. V lost 7 bases and J lost 2; bases outside the gene matches: 6. The V gene's germline CDR1 is WSHSY and CDR2 SAAADI. Here the CDR3 reads CASTNTGGQETQYF. Here the CDR3 DNA reads TGCGCCAGCACTAACACAGGGGGTCAAGAGACCCAGTACTTC.

V usage is TRBV6-5 and J usage is TRBJ2-7; D is possibly TRBD1 (6 bases). Germline CDR1 is MNHEY and CDR2 is SVGAGI. V was cut by 2 bases and J by 4 bases, with 9 bases left in between. CDR3 size: 13 residues. CDR3: CASSYGQRYEQYF. The CDR3 nucleotides are TGTGCCAGCAGTTACGGACAGAGGTACGAGCAGTACTTC.

The gene calls are TRBV7-7 and TRBJ1-1; D is ambiguous. Trimming pared 8 bases from V and 1 base from J, leaving 17 bases between. The CDR3 has 15 amino acids. CDR1 SSHAT and CDR2 FNYEAQ come from the germline V gene (reference sequence). The CDR3 region is CASCPRGPGNTEAFF. The CDR3 DNA sequence: TGTGCCAGCTGCCCCCGGGGTCCGGGGAACACTGAAGCTTTCTTT.

The V gene is TRBV23-1, the J gene TRBJ1-4; 8 bases map to TRBD1. TRBV23-1 carries the ORF label, with uncertain function. Trimming removed 3 bases from V and 6 bases from J; junction bases left unmatched: 6. This CDR3 comprises 15 residues. The CDR3 DNA follows: TGCGCCAGCAGTCATGAGGGACAGGCACATGAAAAACTGTTTTTT. It yields the protein CASSHEGQAHEKLFF.

This clone was counted between two and nine times. The chain uses TRBV6-5 and TRBJ2-4; the match to TRBD1 covers 8 bases. The CDR3 is 16 residues long. CDR1 is MNHEY, CDR2 SVGAGI, per germline. V was clipped by 2 bases and J by 1 base; unmatched bases: 4. The CDR3 loop is CASSYNRGAAKNIQYF. DNA of the CDR3: TGTGCCAGCAGTTACAACAGGGGGGCGGCCAAAAACATTCAGTACTTC.

This rearrangement joins TRBV6-5 to TRBJ1-2, with D possibly being TRBD1 (6 bases). Germline CDR1 and CDR2: MNHEY and SVGAGI. Trimming shortened V by 9 bases and J by 4 bases, and 9 bases separated the two germline ends. The CDR3 spans 11 residues. CDR3 DNA sequence: TGTGCCAGTTCGGACAGCTATGGCTACACCTTC. It specifies CASSDSYGYTF.

The chain carries TRBV28 and TRBJ2-3, with 7 nucleotides matching TRBD1. The J segment lost 6 bases and the V segment lost 7 bases, leaving 13 bases of the junction unmatched. Germline V lookup: CDR1 MDHEN, CDR2 SYDVKM. The CDR3 length is 15 residues. The CDR3 coding sequence is TGTGCCAGCACTCTACGGGACAGAGTCTGGGATACGCAGTATTTT. It is translated as CASTLRDRVWDTQYF.

This chain connects TRBV27 to TRBJ1-6; 7 positions match TRBD1. This CDR3 has 14 residues. The V gene's germline CDR1 is MNHEY and CDR2 SMNVEV (reference sequence). The CDR3 DNA reads TGTGTCACTCGAGGGGGCGATTATAATTCACCCCTCCACTTT. It encodes CVTRGGDYNSPLHF.

This sequence joins TRBV7-9 and TRBJ1-1, with D possibly matching TRBD1 (6 bases). V shed 3 bases and J shed 4 bases, with 18 bases lying between them. Per germline, CDR1 SEHNR and CDR2 FQNEAQ (reference sequence). The CDR3 totals 16 residues. CDR3 sequence: CASSFDRRPLGTEAFF. CDR3 DNA sequence: TGTGCCAGCAGCTTCGACAGGAGGCCCTTGGGCACTGAAGCTTTCTTT.

This chain uses TRBV25-1 with TRBJ1-2; perhaps TRBD1 as D (5 bases). Germline CDR1 is MGHDK and CDR2 is SYGVNS. The length of the CDR3 is 13 residues. Trimming cost V 3 bases and J 8 bases, with 13 bases left between them. The DNA of the CDR3 is TGTGCCAGCAGTGATTGGGGCTTGGGGGGCTACACCTTC. Translation: CASSDWGLGGYTF.